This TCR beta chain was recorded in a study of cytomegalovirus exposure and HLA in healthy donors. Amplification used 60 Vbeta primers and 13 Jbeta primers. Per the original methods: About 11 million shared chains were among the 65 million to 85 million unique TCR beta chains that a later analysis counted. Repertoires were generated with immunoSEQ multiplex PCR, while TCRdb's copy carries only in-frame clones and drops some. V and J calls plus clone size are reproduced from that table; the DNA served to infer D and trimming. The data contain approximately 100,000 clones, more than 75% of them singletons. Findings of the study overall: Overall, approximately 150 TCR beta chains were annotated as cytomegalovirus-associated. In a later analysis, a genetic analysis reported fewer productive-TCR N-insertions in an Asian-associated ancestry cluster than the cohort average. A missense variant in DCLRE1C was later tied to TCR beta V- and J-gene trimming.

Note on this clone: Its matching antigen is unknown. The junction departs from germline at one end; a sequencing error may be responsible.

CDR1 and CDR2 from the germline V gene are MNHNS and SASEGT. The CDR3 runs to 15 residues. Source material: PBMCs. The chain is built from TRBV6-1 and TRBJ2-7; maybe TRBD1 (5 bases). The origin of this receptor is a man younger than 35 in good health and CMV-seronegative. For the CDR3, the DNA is TGTGCCAGCAGCGAAGCCGTGACAGCCTCCTACGAGCAGTACTTC. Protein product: CASSEAVTASYEQYF.